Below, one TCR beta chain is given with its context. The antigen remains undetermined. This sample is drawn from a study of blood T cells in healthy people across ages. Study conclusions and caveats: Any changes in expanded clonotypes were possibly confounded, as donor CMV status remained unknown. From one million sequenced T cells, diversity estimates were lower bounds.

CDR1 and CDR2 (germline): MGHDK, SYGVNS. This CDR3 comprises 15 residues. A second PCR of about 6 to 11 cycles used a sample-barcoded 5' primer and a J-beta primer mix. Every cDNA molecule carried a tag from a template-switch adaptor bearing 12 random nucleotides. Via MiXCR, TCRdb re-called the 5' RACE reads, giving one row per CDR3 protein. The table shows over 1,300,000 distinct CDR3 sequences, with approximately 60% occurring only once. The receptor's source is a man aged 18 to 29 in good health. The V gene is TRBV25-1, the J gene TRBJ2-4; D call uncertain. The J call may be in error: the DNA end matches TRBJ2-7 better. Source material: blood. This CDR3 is CASSDRRPGHNEQYF. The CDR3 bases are TGTGCCAGCAGTGACCGCCGGCCTGGGCACAACGAGCAGTACTTC.